This passage covers 32 T cell receptor beta chains from one sample sequenced in a study of cytomegalovirus exposure and HLA in healthy donors (dated by TCRdb to about 2017). The method behind the library was the immunoSEQ multiplex PCR assay. The multiplex PCR relied on a mix of 60 forward primers for TCR Vbeta segments and 13 reverse primers for TCR Jbeta segments. TCRdb mirrors the immuneACCESS table, restricted to in-frame sequences. Some clones are absent from its copies; in checked studies, under half trace to an unresolved V gene, and the reason for the others is unknown. This sample holds about 130,000 clones; about 63% were observed only once. In total, the top ten clones hold 1.6% of the sample. Source material: PBMCs. Receptor source: a man aged 25 to 45 in good health and CMV-seropositive.

This chain uses TRBV6-6 with TRBJ1-4; possible D gene TRBD1, 6 bases. Trimming shortened V by 7 bases and J by 3 bases, and 15 bases separated the two germline ends. Per germline, CDR1 MNHNY and CDR2 SVGAGI (reference sequence). This CDR3 has 15 amino acids. The CDR3 loop is CASTQGEMANEKLFF. The CDR3 bases are TGTGCCAGCACACAGGGAGAGATGGCTAATGAAAAACTGTTTTTT.

This rearrangement joins TRBV5-1 to TRBJ2-3, with D perhaps matching TRBD1 (6 bases). Between the trimmed V and J ends, which lost 5 bases and 6 bases, there was a span of 13 bases. Germline V gene data show CDR1 as SGHRS and CDR2 as YFSETQ. The length of the CDR3 is 13 residues. CDR3 amino acids: CASRNRDGDTQYF. The CDR3 DNA reads as TGCGCCAGCAGGAACAGGGATGGGGATACGCAGTATTTT. Filled out from reference TRBV5-1 and TRBJ2-3, the complete variable domain reads KAGVTQTPRYLIKTRGQQVTLSCSPISGHRSVSWYQQTPGQGLQFLFEYFSETQRNKGNFPGRFSGRQFSNSRSEMNVSTLELGDSALYLCASRNRDGDTQYFGPGTRLTVL.

On this clone itself: The junction departs from the called germline gene at one end, perhaps through a read error. J is TRBJ2-7 and V is TRBV20-1; perhaps TRBD2 as D (6 bases). This CDR3 contains 11 residues. CDR1 is DFQATT and CDR2 is SNEGSKA in the germline V gene (reference sequence). The CDR3 bases are TGCAGTGCTAGTGGCACGGGACTCCCCTGCTTC. Amino acids: CSASGTGLPCF.

The chain has TRBV19 and TRBJ2-6; 7 nucleotides agree with TRBD1. With 5 bases clipped from V and 0 bases from J, the junction kept 7 bases outside the gene matches. This CDR3 has 17 amino acids. Per germline, CDR1 LNHDA and CDR2 SQIVND (reference sequence). The CDR3 loop is CASSPGTALSGANVLTF. The CDR3 region has the DNA TGTGCCAGTAGTCCCGGGACAGCACTCTCTGGGGCCAACGTCCTGACTTTC. The variable domain in full, with the rest retrieved from reference TRBV19 and TRBJ2-6, is DGGITQSPKYLFRKEGQNVTLSCEQNLNHDAMYWYRQDPGQGLRLIYYSQIVNDFQKGDIAEGYSVSREKKESFPLTVTSAQKNPTAFYLCASSPGTALSGANVLTFGAGSRLTVL.

The chain links TRBV7-2 to TRBJ1-3; tentative D call: TRBD1 (6 bases). V was clipped by 0 bases and J by 0 bases, with 18 bases between them. The V gene's germline CDR1 is SGHTA and CDR2 FQGNSA. The CDR3 contains 19 residues. Here the CDR3 DNA reads TGTGCCAGCAGCTTAGCCCCAAGGTCGGGGGGCCACTCTGGAAACACCATATATTTT. Translation: CASSLAPRSGGHSGNTIYF.

This chain joins TRBV30 and TRBJ2-3, with D possibly matching TRBD2 (6 bases). Germline lookup yields CDR1 GTSNPN and CDR2 SVGIG (reference sequence). Trimming took 0 bases from V and 8 from J, leaving 15 bases between them. The CDR3 consists of 14 residues. This CDR3 is CAWSVLRDRGTQYF. The CDR3 nucleotides are TGTGCCTGGAGTGTCTTGCGGGATCGGGGTACGCAGTATTTT.

V is TRBV19 and J is TRBJ1-3; unclear D gene. V lost 5 bases to trimming and J lost 9 bases, with 11 bases between them. This CDR3 comprises 12 residues. The germline gives CDR1 LNHDA, CDR2 SQIVND (reference sequence). CDR3 DNA sequence: TGTGCCAGTAGTGAAGCCCGAAGCACCATATATTTT. Its protein product is CASSEARSTIYF.

This chain uses TRBV4-1 with TRBJ1-5; 9 bases agree with TRBD1. V was clipped by 6 bases and J by 4 bases; unmatched bases: 7. The germline V gene has CDR1 MGHRA and CDR2 YSYEKL. The CDR3 spans 15 residues. CDR3 sequence reads: CASRPTGGGNQPQHF. In nucleotides, the CDR3 is TGCGCCAGCAGACCTACAGGGGGCGGGAATCAGCCCCAGCATTTT.

The J gene is TRBJ2-7, the V gene TRBV29-1; the D is unclear. Germline V CDR1 and CDR2: SQVTM, ANQGSEA. There are 13 residues in the CDR3. V gave up 7 bases and J gave up 0 bases, with 13 bases separating them. The CDR3 loop is CSGVKAGSYEQYF. The CDR3, as DNA: TGCAGCGGCGTCAAGGCAGGCTCCTACGAGCAGTACTTC.

This clone was counted a few times. The J gene is TRBJ2-1, the V gene TRBV5-1; 7 bases align to TRBD1. Germline CDR1 SGHRS, CDR2 YFSETQ. Trimming took 4 bases from V and 8 from J; bases not matched to a gene: 6. The CDR3 has 13 residues. CDR3 residues: CASSEGTVDEQFF. The DNA of the CDR3 is TGCGCCAGCAGCGAGGGGACAGTGGATGAGCAGTTCTTC.

The table lists this clone with a few counts. This chain connects TRBV6-1 to TRBJ2-7, with D possibly TRBD2 on 5 matching bases. Germline assignment: CDR1 MNHNS and CDR2 SASEGT. The CDR3 spans 14 residues. Trimming stripped 5 bases from V and 7 bases from J, with 18 bases between. CDR3 coding DNA: TGTGCCAGCAGTCAGAGGCCCCGATCGGGGGAGCAGTACTTC. Protein sequence: CASSQRPRSGEQYF.

This clone was detected only once. The chain combines TRBV9 with TRBJ2-7; weak D call: TRBD2 (5 bases). The CDR3 length is 16 residues. CDR1 is SGDLS, CDR2 YYNGEE, per germline. The V end lost 2 bases, the J end lost 1 base, and 16 bases lay between the germline ends. The CDR3, as DNA: TGTGCCAGCAGCGTCTCGGGCGCGGGTATGTCCTACGAGCAGTACTTC. This gives the protein CASSVSGAGMSYEQYF.

The chain joins TRBV7-2 to TRBJ2-1; 7 positions agree with TRBD1. Per the germline V gene, CDR1 is SGHTA and CDR2 is FQGNSA. The CDR3 runs to 13 residues. V lost 3 bases to trimming and J lost 7 bases; unmatched junction nucleotides: 3. The CDR3 loop reads CASSLQGVNEQFF. For the CDR3, the DNA is TGTGCCAGCAGCTTGCAGGGGGTGAATGAGCAGTTCTTC.

This clone has a handful of counts. An end of the junction differs from the germline gene, which may be a read error. The CDR3 sequence: CASRQYRGNTDTQYF. CDR3 bases: TGTGCTAGCAGACAATACCGGGGGAACACAGATACGCAGTATTTT. The chain recombines TRBV7-7 with TRBJ2-3; tentative D call: TRBD2 (6 bases). CDR1 and CDR2 (germline): SSHAT, FNYEAQ (reference sequence). This CDR3 is built from 15 residues.

The rearrangement joins TRBV27 to TRBJ2-7, with 10 nucleotides matching TRBD2. CDR3 length equals 14 residues. CDR1 and CDR2 from the germline V gene are MNHEY and SMNVEV (reference sequence). With 5 bases clipped from V and 4 bases from J, the junction kept 5 bases outside the gene matches. The CDR3 nucleotides read TGTGCCAGCAGTCCACGGACTAGCGGTTACGAGCAGTACTTC. It encodes CASSPRTSGYEQYF.

The V and J genes are TRBV15 and TRBJ2-7; 9 positions agree with TRBD1. V lost 4 bases, J lost 3 bases, and 13 bases stayed unmatched. Germline-derived CDR1 and CDR2 are LNHNV and YYDKDF (reference sequence). The CDR3 covers 17 residues. DNA of the CDR3: TGTGCCACCAGCAAAGAAAACACCGGGACAGGGATCTACGAGCAGTACTTC. This codes for CATSKENTGTGIYEQYF.

This chain uses TRBV5-1 with TRBJ2-7; 7 positions match TRBD1. Germline loops: CDR1 SGHRS, CDR2 YFSETQ. Germline trimming cut 2 bases from V and 2 bases from J; bases unmatched to any gene: 10. This CDR3 has 16 residues. CDR3 in amino acids: CASSLAPTGLTYEQYF. The CDR3 DNA reads TGCGCCAGCAGCTTAGCTCCGACAGGGTTGACCTACGAGCAGTACTTC.

This clone was counted only a few times. V is TRBV5-4 and J is TRBJ1-5; D uncertain. This CDR3 contains 17 residues. Between the trimmed V and J ends, which lost 4 bases and 0 bases, there was a span of 17 bases. Germline CDR1 SGHNT, CDR2 YYREEE (reference sequence). This CDR3 is CASSQDITEYSNQPQHF. CDR3 nucleotide sequence: TGTGCCAGCAGCCAAGATATAACAGAATATAGCAATCAGCCCCAGCATTTT. Drawing the rest from reference TRBV5-4 and TRBJ1-5, the complete variable domain is ETGVTQSPTHLIKTRGQQVTLRCSSQSGHNTVSWYQQALGQGPQFIFQYYREEENGRGNFPPRFSGLQFPNYSSELNVNALELDDSALYLCASSQDITEYSNQPQHFGDGTRLSIL.

This chain joins TRBV2 and TRBJ2-7; 9 bases agree with TRBD2. CDR1 and CDR2 from the germline V gene are SNHLY and FYNNEI. This CDR3 has 14 amino acids. Losses at the gene ends were 5 bases for V and 6 bases for J; bases not matched to a gene: 8. CDR3: CASSKLAGSGEQYF. CDR3 nucleotide sequence: TGTGCCAGCAGTAAACTAGCGGGCTCGGGCGAGCAGTACTTC.

This rearrangement joins TRBV6-5 to TRBJ1-2; the D gene is possibly TRBD1 (6 bases). Germline V gene sequence: CDR1 MNHEY, CDR2 SVGAGI. The V end lost 5 bases, the J end lost 6 bases, and 16 bases lay between the germline ends. CDR3 length equals 14 residues. CDR3: CASSRGRGLDGYTF. The CDR3 coding sequence is TGTGCCAGCAGTCGCGGCAGGGGTTTAGATGGCTACACCTTC.

This clone was detected a few times. The V and J genes are TRBV2 and TRBJ2-3; 10 bases match TRBD2. Per germline, CDR1 SNHLY and CDR2 FYNNEI. This CDR3 comprises 15 residues. Trimming at V came to 6 bases and at J to 2 bases, leaving 5 bases not matched to a gene. CDR3 sequence: CASRVLAGATDTQYF. The CDR3 nucleotides are TGTGCCAGCAGGGTTCTAGCGGGAGCCACAGATACGCAGTATTTT.

This clone was seen more than once but under ten times. This chain uses TRBV11-2 with TRBJ2-2; TRBD2 matches at 10 bases. Germline V lookup: CDR1 SGHAT, CDR2 FQNNGV. The CDR3 consists of 16 residues. The trim removed 6 bases at V and 6 bases at J, leaving 10 bases unmatched. The CDR3 loop is CASRRAGGPGAGELFF. In nucleotides, the CDR3 is TGTGCCAGCAGAAGAGCGGGAGGGCCGGGCGCCGGGGAGCTGTTTTTT.

The genes are TRBV30 and TRBJ1-2, with D unresolved. The germline CDR1 and CDR2 sequences are GTSNPN and SVGIG (reference sequence). The CDR3 loop spans 11 amino acids. Trimming left V 5 bases short and J 5 bases short, with 9 bases between. The CDR3 spells CAWAEAYGYTF. The CDR3 nucleotides are TGTGCCTGGGCCGAGGCTTATGGCTACACCTTC.

The chain links TRBV27 to TRBJ1-2, with no clear D. The V gene's germline CDR1 is MNHEY and CDR2 SMNVEV (reference sequence). The CDR3 totals 15 residues. With 0 bases removed from V and 5 bases from J, the gap between germline ends came to 13 bases. Here the CDR3 reads CASSLSDPGVYGYTF. The CDR3 DNA is TGTGCCAGCAGTTTATCGGACCCCGGGGTTTATGGCTACACCTTC.

This chain connects TRBV15 to TRBJ2-2; TRBD2 aligns across 13 bases. Unmatched junction bases numbered 3, after V lost 1 base and J lost 4 bases. The CDR3 loop spans 17 amino acids. CDR1 and CDR2 from the germline V gene are LNHNV and YYDKDF (reference sequence). CDR3 loop: CATSRGTSGRSTGELFF. The CDR3 region has the DNA TGTGCCACCAGCAGAGGGACTAGCGGGAGAAGCACCGGGGAGCTGTTTTTT.

Here the CDR3 reads CASSLLAGGNTDTQYF. CDR3 bases: TGCGCCAGCAGCTTGTTGGCAGGGGGTAACACAGATACGCAGTATTTT. The V and J genes are TRBV5-1 and TRBJ2-3; 7 bases are a match to TRBD1. Germline CDR1 and CDR2: SGHRS and YFSETQ. J gave up 2 bases and V 1 base, and 7 bases lay outside the gene matches. This CDR3 has 16 residues.

This clone has more than one count but fewer than ten. The rearrangement uses TRBV6-1 and TRBJ1-5; no reliable D call. The CDR3 extends over 16 amino acids. Between the trimmed V and J ends, which lost 2 bases and 0 bases, there was a span of 11 bases. Germline V gives CDR1 MNHNS, CDR2 SASEGT. The CDR3 is CASSERTAASNQPQHF. CDR3 nucleotide sequence: TGTGCCAGCAGTGAACGTACAGCCGCTAGCAATCAGCCCCAGCATTTT.

This clone was observed a handful of times. The J gene is TRBJ2-1, the V gene TRBV5-4, with 11 bases fitting TRBD2. The CDR3 has 15 amino acids. Germline-derived CDR1 and CDR2 are SGHNT and YYREEE (reference sequence). Losses at the gene ends were 4 bases for V and 5 bases for J; bases not matched to a gene: 5. CDR3 in amino acids: CASSPIAGGHNEQFF. The CDR3 DNA is TGTGCCAGCAGCCCCATAGCGGGAGGGCACAATGAGCAGTTCTTC.

The chain employs TRBV20-1 and TRBJ2-7; the D is unclear. The V gene lost 0 bases and the J gene lost 3 bases, with 3 bases spanning the gap. In germline, CDR1 is DFQATT, CDR2 SNEGSKA (reference sequence). The CDR3 extends over 11 amino acids. CDR3 protein: CSARDIYEQYF. The CDR3 nucleotides read TGCAGTGCTAGAGATATCTACGAGCAGTACTTC.

The chain combines TRBV6-6 with TRBJ2-1; 10 nucleotides match TRBD2. V lost 11 bases to trimming and J lost 4 bases; unmatched junction nucleotides: 5. The CDR3 runs 13 residues. Per the germline V gene, CDR1 is MNHNY and CDR2 is SVGAGI (reference sequence). CDR3 DNA sequence: TGTGCCGGTAGCGGGAGGTTATACAATGAGCAGTTCTTC. Protein: CAGSGRLYNEQFF.

The chain joins TRBV6-5 to TRBJ2-7; D possibly corresponds to TRBD1 (6 bases). CDR3 length equals 14 residues. CDR1 and CDR2 (germline): MNHEY, SVGAGI. Trimming took 4 bases from V and 3 from J, leaving 13 bases between them. This CDR3 is CASSSRGVVYEQYF. CDR3 coding DNA: TGTGCCAGCAGTTCCAGGGGAGTTGTCTACGAGCAGTACTTC.

The J gene is TRBJ1-2, the V gene TRBV11-2, with D possibly being TRBD1 (6 bases). The V gene lost 5 bases and the J gene lost 3 bases, with 16 bases spanning the gap. CDR1 and CDR2 (germline): SGHAT, FQNNGV. The CDR3 is made up of 15 amino acids. CDR3 DNA: TGTGCCAGCAGCCCAACCTGGGACAACTACTATGGCTACACCTTC. It specifies CASSPTWDNYYGYTF.